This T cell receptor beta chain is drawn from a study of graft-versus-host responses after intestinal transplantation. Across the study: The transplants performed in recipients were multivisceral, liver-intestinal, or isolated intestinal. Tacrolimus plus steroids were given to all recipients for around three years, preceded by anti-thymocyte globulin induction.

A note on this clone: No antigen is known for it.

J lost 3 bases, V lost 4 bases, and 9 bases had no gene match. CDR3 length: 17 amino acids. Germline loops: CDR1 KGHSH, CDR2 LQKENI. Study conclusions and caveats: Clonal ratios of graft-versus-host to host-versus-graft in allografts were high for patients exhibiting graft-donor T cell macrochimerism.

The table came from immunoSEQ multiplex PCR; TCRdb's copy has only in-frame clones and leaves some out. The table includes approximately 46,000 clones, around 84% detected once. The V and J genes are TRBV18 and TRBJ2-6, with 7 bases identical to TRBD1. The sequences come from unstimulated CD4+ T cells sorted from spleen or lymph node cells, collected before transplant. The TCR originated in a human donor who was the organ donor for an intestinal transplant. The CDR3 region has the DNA TGTGCCAGCTCACTTCTGACAGGGATGGTTGGGGCCAACGTCCTGACTTTC. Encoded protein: CASSLLTGMVGANVLTF. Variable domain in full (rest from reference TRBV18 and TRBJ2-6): NAGVMQNPRHLVRRRGQEARLRCSPMKGHSHVYWYRQLPEEGLKFMVYLQKENIIDESGMPKERFSAEFPKEGPSILRIQQVVRGDSAAYFCASSLLTGMVGANVLTFGAGSRLTVL.